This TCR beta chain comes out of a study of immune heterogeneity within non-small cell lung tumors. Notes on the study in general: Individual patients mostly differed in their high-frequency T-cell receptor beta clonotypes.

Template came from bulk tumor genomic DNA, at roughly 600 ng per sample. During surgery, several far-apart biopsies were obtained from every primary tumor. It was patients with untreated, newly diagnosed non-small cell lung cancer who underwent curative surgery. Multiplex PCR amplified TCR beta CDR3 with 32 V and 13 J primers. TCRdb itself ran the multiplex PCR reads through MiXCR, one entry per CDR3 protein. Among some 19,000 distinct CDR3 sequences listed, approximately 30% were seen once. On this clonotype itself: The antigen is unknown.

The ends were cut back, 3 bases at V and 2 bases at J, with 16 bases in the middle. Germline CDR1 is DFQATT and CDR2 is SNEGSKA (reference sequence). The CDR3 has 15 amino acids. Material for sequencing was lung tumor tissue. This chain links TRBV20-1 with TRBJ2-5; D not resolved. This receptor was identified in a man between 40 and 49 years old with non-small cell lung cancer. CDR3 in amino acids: CSARKESVPQETQYF. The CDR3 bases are TGCAGTGCTAGGAAAGAGAGCGTTCCACAAGAGACCCAGTACTTC.